The source of this TCR beta chain is a study of blood T cell repertoires in COVID-19. The method was immunoSEQ multiplex PCR; TCRdb's version includes in-frame clones alone and lacks a portion of them. The sample holds tens of thousands of clones, approximately 82% seen once. The count of this clone is one. Between the trimmed V and J ends, which lost 4 bases and 8 bases, there was a span of 13 bases. Looked up from germline, CDR1 is ENHRY and CDR2 is SYGVKD. CDR3 length: 13 amino acids. This clonotype was sampled from a human donor in a cohort sampled during active COVID-19. The sample comprised peripheral blood. The chain employs TRBV10-3 and TRBJ2-3, with D maybe TRBD2 (5 bases). CDR3 DNA sequence: TGTGCCATCAGTGCAGGTACTAGGCCTACGCAGTATTTT. Amino acids: CAISAGTRPTQYF.